This passage covers 23 T cell receptor beta chains from one sample sequenced in a study of blood T cells in healthy people across ages. Primed by a sample-barcoded 5' primer and a J-beta primer mix, a second PCR proceeded for 7 to 11 cycles. TCRdb independently ran MiXCR on the 5' RACE reads; one entry per CDR3 protein. The top ten clones hold more than 35% of a sample with 600,000 to 650,000 distinct CDR3 sequences, under 65% of them seen once. The specimen sequenced was blood. Source of these receptors: a man aged 55 to 70 in good health.

The chain links TRBV25-1 to TRBJ2-1; 7 nucleotides match TRBD2. With 1 base clipped from V and 0 bases from J, the junction kept 12 bases outside the gene matches. The CDR3 is made up of 19 amino acids. Germline CDR1 reads MGHDK; CDR2 reads SYGVNS. CDR3 DNA: TGTGCCAGCAGTGAATTCGGAGCGGGGCACCTGAGCTCCTACAATGAGCAGTTCTTC. Translated: CASSEFGAGHLSSYNEQFF.

This clonotype occurred a few times. This chain links TRBV19 with TRBJ1-1; 7 nucleotides agree with TRBD1. Germline V lookup: CDR1 LNHDA, CDR2 SQIVND (reference sequence). The CDR3 runs 15 residues. V dropped 4 bases and J dropped 0; count of bases not matched to a gene: 5. The CDR3 sequence is CASSRTGTMNTEAFF. The CDR3 DNA reads TGTGCCAGTAGTAGGACAGGAACAATGAACACTGAAGCTTTCTTT.

CDR3 sequence: CASSFGGTRGNGYTF. CDR3 in DNA: TGCGCCAGCAGCTTTGGGGGGACAAGAGGGAATGGCTACACCTTC. The gene calls are TRBV5-1 and TRBJ1-2; D possibly corresponds to TRBD1 (6 bases). The V gene lost 2 bases and the J gene lost 6 bases, with 17 bases spanning the gap. This CDR3 region has 15 residues. Germline assignment: CDR1 SGHRS and CDR2 YFSETQ.

A few counts support this clonotype. The chain uses TRBV12-3 or TRBV12-4 and TRBJ2-3; 10 positions match TRBD2. The junction had 5 bases not matched to a gene; V was cut back by 3 bases and J by 2 bases. This CDR3 contains 16 residues. CDR3 loop: CASSFSLAGVTDTQYF. In DNA, the CDR3 is TGTGCCAGCAGTTTCAGCCTAGCGGGGGTCACAGATACGCAGTATTTT.

This chain joins TRBV5-1 and TRBJ1-2; D ambiguous. Germline V gives CDR1 SGHRS, CDR2 YFSETQ. V was clipped by 2 bases and J by 4 bases, with 12 bases between them. This CDR3 has 14 residues. CDR3 bases: TGCGCCAGCAGCTTAAGCCCAGAGTCCTATGGCTACACCTTC. It encodes CASSLSPESYGYTF.

V and J are TRBV10-2 and TRBJ1-2; 8 positions agree with TRBD1. Trimming removed 6 bases from V and 7 bases from J; junction bases left unmatched: 4. The germline CDR1 and CDR2 sequences are WSHSY and SAAADI. The CDR3 totals 12 residues. The CDR3 region has the DNA TGCGCCAGCAGGACAGGGGACTCTGGCTACACCTTC. Its protein product is CASRTGDSGYTF.

This clonotype was seen ten or more times. This chain connects TRBV28 to TRBJ2-5; no clear D gene. Germline V CDR1 and CDR2: MDHEN, SYDVKM. The CDR3 spans 12 residues. Trimming cost V 5 bases and J 1 base, with 5 bases left between them. The CDR3 loop reads CASSTGQETQYF. CDR3 nucleotide sequence: TGTGCCAGCAGTACGGGCCAAGAGACCCAGTACTTC.

The V call is TRBV2, the J call TRBJ2-3; no firm D call. This CDR3 has 19 residues. Trimming removed 4 bases at V and 2 bases at J, with 25 bases between. In germline, CDR1 is SNHLY, CDR2 FYNNEI. The CDR3 DNA follows: TGTGCCAGCAGTGGAGTTAGCCTCCAATCCAATTCAGCCACAGATACGCAGTATTTT. It encodes CASSGVSLQSNSATDTQYF.

The genes are TRBV27 and TRBJ2-5, with no clear D. V gave up 3 bases and J gave up 2 bases, with 10 bases separating them. This CDR3 region has 14 residues. The germline V gene encodes CDR1 MNHEY and CDR2 SMNVEV (reference sequence). CDR3 residues: CASSFLTSQETQYF. The DNA of the CDR3 is TGTGCCAGCAGTTTTTTGACAAGTCAAGAGACCCAGTACTTC.

This clonotype turned up a few times. The V call is TRBV18, the J call TRBJ2-7, with 10 bases matching TRBD1. With V trimmed by 3 bases and J by 3 bases, 5 bases remained unmatched. Germline V gives CDR1 KGHSH, CDR2 LQKENI. The CDR3 consists of 15 residues. The CDR3 reads CASSPGTGVNYEQYF. For the CDR3, the DNA is TGTGCCAGCTCACCCGGGACAGGGGTCAACTACGAGCAGTACTTC.

Notes on this clonotype: One end of the junction fails to match germline, which may point to a read error. This chain uses TRBV24-1 with TRBJ2-5, with unresolved D. CDR1 and CDR2 from the germline V gene are KGHDR and SFDVKD. The CDR3 length is 16 residues. The CDR3 sequence is CATSEKSIRIQETRYF. CDR3 nucleotides: TGTGCCACCAGTGAAAAATCGATACGTATCCAAGAGACCCGGTACTTC.

This rearrangement joins TRBV20-1 to TRBJ1-2; maybe TRBD1 (5 bases). V was shortened by 5 bases and J by 2 bases, with 12 bases between the two germline ends. The CDR3 is 13 residues long. Germline V gives CDR1 DFQATT, CDR2 SNEGSKA (reference sequence). The CDR3 coding sequence is TGCAGTGCTGAGCAGGGCTCCAACTATGGCTACACCTTC. This gives the protein CSAEQGSNYGYTF.

This chain uses TRBV15 with TRBJ1-1; D might be TRBD1 (5 bases). The CDR3 spans 15 residues. Germline assignment: CDR1 LNHNV and CDR2 YYDKDF (reference sequence). The germline V and J ends were trimmed by 0 bases and 4 bases, with 12 bases remaining between them. The CDR3 protein is CATSRDRDPGTEAFF. The CDR3 coding sequence is TGTGCCACCAGCAGAGATAGGGACCCTGGCACTGAAGCTTTCTTT.

The rearrangement uses TRBV7-2 and TRBJ2-3; the match to TRBD2 covers 8 bases. The J segment lost 10 bases and the V segment lost 5 bases, leaving 8 bases of the junction unmatched. There are 13 residues in the CDR3. The germline V gene has CDR1 SGHTA and CDR2 FQGNSA. CDR3 DNA: TGTGCCAGCAGCGAACTAGCGGCCCCTGCGCAGTATTTT. Its translation is CASSELAAPAQYF.

In this sample, this clonotype turned up once. This chain uses TRBV6-6 with TRBJ2-5; no definite D call. V lost 2 bases, J lost 5 bases, and 12 bases lay in between. The germline V gene encodes CDR1 MNHNY and CDR2 SVGAGI (reference sequence). The CDR3 runs 14 residues. CDR3 coding DNA: TGTGCCAGCAGTTACCCCAGATTGGCGGAGACCCAGTACTTC. Its protein product is CASSYPRLAETQYF.

This clonotype is a singleton in its sample. The chain couples TRBV20-1 to TRBJ1-2; D perhaps matches TRBD1 (5 bases). V was trimmed by 6 bases and J by 1 base, leaving 18 bases between them. Germline V gene data show CDR1 as DFQATT and CDR2 as SNEGSKA (reference sequence). The CDR3 covers 15 residues. The CDR3 protein is CSAQGRDGFNYGYTF. CDR3 DNA sequence: TGCAGTGCCCAAGGCCGGGACGGTTTTAACTATGGCTACACCTTC.

The V and J genes are TRBV29-1 and TRBJ2-7; possible D gene TRBD1, 5 bases. Germline CDR1 reads SQVTM; CDR2 reads ANQGSEA. The CDR3 loop spans 12 amino acids. Trimming left V 6 bases short and J 2 bases short, with 11 bases between. This CDR3 reads CSVRQSTYEQYF. Written as DNA, the CDR3 is TGCAGCGTCCGACAGAGCACCTACGAGCAGTACTTC.

The chain combines TRBV12-3 or TRBV12-4 with TRBJ1-5; no clear D gene. This CDR3 comprises 13 residues. V lost 1 base, J lost 7 bases, and 8 bases lay in between. CDR3 residues: CASSLDAGQPQHF. The CDR3 region has the DNA TGTGCCAGCAGTTTAGATGCTGGACAGCCCCAGCATTTT.

The chain combines TRBV20-1 with TRBJ2-1; TRBD2 matches at 8 bases. After removal of 5 bases from V and 6 bases from J, the junction contained 6 bases not matched to a gene. The length of the CDR3 is 13 residues. In germline, CDR1 is DFQATT, CDR2 SNEGSKA (reference sequence). The CDR3 sequence: CSAGGGLANEQFF. The DNA of the CDR3 is TGCAGTGCTGGCGGGGGGCTGGCCAATGAGCAGTTCTTC.

As regards this clonotype: One end of the junction varies from germline; a read error may be responsible. The chain joins TRBV12-3 or TRBV12-4 to TRBJ2-3, with D maybe TRBD2 (6 bases). The CDR3 consists of 14 residues. The CDR3 is CASSSRLGTDMQYF. CDR3 nucleotide sequence: TGTGCCAGCAGTTCCCGACTAGGCACAGATATGCAGTATTTT.

The chain links TRBV6-1 to TRBJ2-3, with 10 positions matching TRBD2. Per the germline V gene, CDR1 is MNHNS and CDR2 is SASEGT. The V and J ends lost 2 bases and 6 bases, in that order; junction bases with no gene match: 8. This CDR3 comprises 16 residues. CDR3 loop: CASSESSGGPRDTQYF. The CDR3 nucleotides are TGTGCCAGCAGTGAAAGTAGCGGGGGGCCTCGGGATACGCAGTATTTT.

The chain uses TRBV4-2 and TRBJ1-6; D is unresolved. This CDR3 is built from 10 residues. V was trimmed by 11 bases and J by 6 bases, leaving 5 bases between them. CDR1 is LGHNA and CDR2 is YNFKEQ in the germline V gene. The CDR3 loop reads CALFNSPLHF. The DNA for the CDR3 is TGTGCCTTGTTTAATTCACCCCTCCACTTT.

The V call is TRBV27, the J call TRBJ1-5, with 7 bases identical to TRBD1. Germline CDR1 MNHEY, CDR2 SMNVEV (reference sequence). The CDR3 has 17 residues. Trimming at V came to 6 bases and at J to 9 bases, leaving 20 bases not matched to a gene. CDR3 DNA: TGTGCCAGCAGCCCTAAGGCAGCAGGGGGATCTAGGTCGCCCCAGCATTTT. As protein: CASSPKAAGGSRSPQHF.